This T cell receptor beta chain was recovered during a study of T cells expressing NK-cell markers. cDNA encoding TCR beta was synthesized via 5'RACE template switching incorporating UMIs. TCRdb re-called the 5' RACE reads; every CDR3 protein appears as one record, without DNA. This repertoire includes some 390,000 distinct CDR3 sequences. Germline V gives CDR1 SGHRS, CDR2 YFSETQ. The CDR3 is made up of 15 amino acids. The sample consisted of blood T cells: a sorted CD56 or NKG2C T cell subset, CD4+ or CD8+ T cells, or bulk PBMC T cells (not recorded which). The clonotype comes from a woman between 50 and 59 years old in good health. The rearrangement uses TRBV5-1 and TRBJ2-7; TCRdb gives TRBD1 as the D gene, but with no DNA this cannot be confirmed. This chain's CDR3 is CASSLVSDRVYEQYF.